The next 20 T cell receptor beta chains were all read from a single sample in a study of T cell changes during pregnancy in multiple sclerosis. Profiling relied on immunoSEQ multiplex PCR, and the TCRdb table lists in-frame clones only, not all of them. The repertoire holds about 75,000 clones, with 80% to 90% as singletons. Sample: peripheral blood, taken in the first trimester of pregnancy. The origin of the receptors is a female donor in good health, enrolled as a control in a pregnancy study.

The chain employs TRBV19 and TRBJ2-1; perhaps TRBD2 as D (5 bases). Looked up from germline, CDR1 is LNHDA and CDR2 is SQIVND (reference sequence). The length of the CDR3 is 17 residues. V dropped 5 bases and J dropped 7 bases, with 24 bases sitting between them. The CDR3 protein is CASSPARGNPRENEQFF. CDR3 in DNA: TGTGCCAGTAGTCCGGCGAGAGGGAATCCCAGAGAGAATGAGCAGTTCTTC.

The chain couples TRBV6-1 to TRBJ2-7; 11 positions match TRBD2. Germline values: CDR1 MNHNS, CDR2 SASEGT. This CDR3 has 16 residues. The ends lost 2 bases at V and 5 bases at J; junction bases unmatched: 8. The CDR3 is CASSEFLAGGYNEQYF. The CDR3 DNA follows: TGTGCCAGCAGTGAATTCCTAGCGGGGGGCTATAACGAGCAGTACTTC.

The V gene is TRBV27, the J gene TRBJ2-4, with TRBD2 identical over 7 bases. Germline CDR1 and CDR2: MNHEY and SMNVEV (reference sequence). This CDR3 has 17 amino acids. Unmatched junction bases numbered 11, after V lost 0 bases and J lost 6 bases. CDR3 sequence (DNA): TGTGCCAGCAGTTTATCGTACCGGAGGGGCGGGGGAAACATTCAGTACTTC. It is translated as CASSLSYRRGGGNIQYF.

The chain combines TRBV27 with TRBJ2-2, with a weak D call TRBD2 (5 bases). Trimming took 2 bases from V and 6 from J, leaving 7 bases between them. The CDR3 consists of 13 residues. Germline V gene sequence: CDR1 MNHEY, CDR2 SMNVEV (reference sequence). CDR3 sequence: CASSLGRAGELFF. The CDR3 nucleotides read TGTGCCAGCAGTTTAGGGAGAGCCGGGGAGCTGTTTTTT.

The chain employs TRBV4-3 and TRBJ1-1, with a tentative D call TRBD1 (5 bases). This CDR3 region has 15 residues. V gave up 4 bases and J gave up 5 bases, with 17 bases separating them. CDR1 is LGHNA and CDR2 is YSLEER in the germline V gene. The CDR3 bases are TGCGCCAGCAGCCCTTTCCTAGGGGAGGGGACTGAAGCTTTCTTT. Its translation is CASSPFLGEGTEAFF.

This chain uses TRBV19 with TRBJ1-1, with a weak D call TRBD1 (6 bases). The V gene's germline CDR1 is LNHDA and CDR2 SQIVND (reference sequence). Deletions cut 6 bases from V and 1 base from J, with 6 bases between. This CDR3 is 12 amino acids long. The CDR3, as DNA: TGTGCCAGTAGAGGGGGGAACACTGAAGCTTTCTTT. Amino acid sequence: CASRGGNTEAFF.

The sample holds one count of this clone. V and J are TRBV6-6 and TRBJ1-1; 7 bases are shared with TRBD1. This CDR3 spans 14 amino acids. After removal of 6 bases from V and 3 bases from J, the junction contained 7 bases not matched to a gene. CDR1 and CDR2 from the germline V gene are MNHNY and SVGAGI (reference sequence). CDR3 sequence (DNA): TGTGCCAGCAGGACCGACAGGGATTACACTGAAGCTTTCTTT. The encoded protein is CASRTDRDYTEAFF.

The chain links TRBV19 to TRBJ1-1; TRBD1 agrees at 7 bases. The CDR3 loop spans 18 amino acids. Looked up from germline, CDR1 is LNHDA and CDR2 is SQIVND (reference sequence). The J segment lost 0 bases and the V segment lost 7 bases, leaving 17 bases of the junction unmatched. The CDR3 here is CASTDIGGRQGMNTEAFF. CDR3 sequence (DNA): TGTGCCAGTACCGATATAGGGGGCAGGCAGGGAATGAACACTGAAGCTTTCTTT.

The rearrangement links TRBV10-3 to TRBJ2-3, with 12 bases matching TRBD1. The CDR3 is 17 residues long. Germline CDR1 and CDR2: ENHRY and SYGVKD. The trim removed 2 bases at V and 3 bases at J, leaving 6 bases unmatched. DNA for the CDR3: TGTGCCATCAGTGAGCAAGGGACAGGGGGCCCGACAGATACGCAGTATTTT. Its translation is CAISEQGTGGPTDTQYF.

The chain has TRBV14 and TRBJ2-6; TRBD1 might be the D (5 bases). V was trimmed by 4 bases and J by 0 bases, leaving 13 bases between them. The CDR3 has 17 residues. Germline V gene lookup returns CDR1 SGHDN and CDR2 FVKESK. This CDR3 is CASSPVGALSGANVLTF. The CDR3 coding sequence is TGTGCCAGCAGCCCCGTAGGGGCCCTCTCTGGGGCCAACGTCCTGACTTTC.

This rearrangement joins TRBV28 to TRBJ1-3; D unclear. Looked up from germline, CDR1 is MDHEN and CDR2 is SYDVKM. Trimming pared 5 bases from V and 8 bases from J, leaving 10 bases between. CDR3 length: 12 residues. The CDR3 protein is CASSPHLDTIYF. The CDR3 coding sequence is TGTGCCAGCAGTCCACATCTGGACACCATATATTTT.

This sequence joins TRBV18 and TRBJ2-1; maybe TRBD1 (5 bases). CDR3 length: 14 residues. CDR1 is KGHSH, CDR2 LQKENI, per germline. V lost 2 bases to trimming and J lost 8 bases, with 13 bases between them. DNA for the CDR3: TGTGCCAGCTCACCATCCAGGGTAGGCGATGAGCAGTTCTTC. Translating gives CASSPSRVGDEQFF.

The J gene is TRBJ1-3, the V gene TRBV28; 7 bases line up with TRBD1. Germline values: CDR1 MDHEN, CDR2 SYDVKM. The CDR3 covers 16 residues. J was trimmed by 3 bases and V by 7 bases; bases with no gene match: 12. CDR3 residues: CASKIGQVGFGNTIYF. CDR3 DNA sequence: TGTGCCAGCAAGATTGGACAGGTCGGCTTTGGAAACACCATATATTTT.

The rearrangement joins TRBV6-1 to TRBJ2-7, with D possibly matching TRBD1 (5 bases). Germline V lookup: CDR1 MNHNS, CDR2 SASEGT. The CDR3 covers 14 residues. Trimming stripped 6 bases from V and 6 bases from J, with 18 bases between. The CDR3: CASSAQWDRGEQYF. The CDR3 DNA is TGTGCCAGCAGCGCCCAGTGGGATAGGGGCGAGCAGTACTTC.

This clone has just one count. The chain employs TRBV28 and TRBJ1-6; D is perhaps TRBD1 (5 bases). Trimming stripped 11 bases from V and 3 bases from J, with 8 bases between. Germline V CDR1 and CDR2: MDHEN, SYDVKM. This CDR3 comprises 12 residues. The CDR3 bases are TGTGCCCTGGGGGGCTATAATTCACCCCTCCACTTT. This sequence encodes CALGGYNSPLHF.

The J gene is TRBJ1-5, the V gene TRBV7-2, with D unclear. CDR1 is SGHTA, CDR2 FQGNSA, per germline. The CDR3 covers 13 residues. V lost 3 bases to trimming and J lost 1 base, with 4 bases between them. CDR3 sequence: CASSFASNQPQHF. The CDR3, as DNA: TGTGCCAGCAGCTTTGCGAGCAATCAGCCCCAGCATTTT.

The chain carries TRBV5-1 and TRBJ2-7; no clear D. Trimming cost V 0 bases and J 6 bases, with 13 bases left between them. Germline loops: CDR1 SGHRS, CDR2 YFSETQ. The CDR3 is made up of 14 amino acids. The CDR3 region is CASSLDPGPSEQYF. DNA for the CDR3: TGCGCCAGCAGCTTGGATCCGGGTCCCTCCGAGCAGTACTTC.

This sequence joins TRBV28 and TRBJ2-3, with TRBD2 matching 11 bases. From germline, CDR1 is MDHEN and CDR2 SYDVKM. The ends lost 2 bases at V and 6 bases at J; junction bases unmatched: 7. This CDR3 has 16 amino acids. CDR3 sequence: CASSLTSGSWVDTQYF. The CDR3, as DNA: TGTGCCAGCAGTTTAACTAGCGGGAGCTGGGTGGATACGCAGTATTTT.

The J gene is TRBJ2-7, the V gene TRBV9, with 10 bases matching TRBD1. Looked up from germline, CDR1 is SGDLS and CDR2 is YYNGEE. This CDR3 region has 15 residues. Unmatched junction bases numbered 4, after V lost 0 bases and J lost 4 bases. The CDR3 sequence: CASSVAGTGVYEQYF. The CDR3 region has the DNA TGTGCCAGCAGCGTAGCGGGGACAGGGGTATACGAGCAGTACTTC.

This clone was counted a few times. V and J are TRBV6-1 and TRBJ1-2; D unclear. The CDR3 runs to 13 residues. Germline-derived CDR1 and CDR2 are MNHNS and SASEGT. Trimming stripped 4 bases from V and 4 bases from J, with 10 bases between. CDR3 region: CASSVEWIYGYTF. The CDR3 DNA reads TGTGCCAGCAGTGTGGAGTGGATCTATGGCTACACCTTC.